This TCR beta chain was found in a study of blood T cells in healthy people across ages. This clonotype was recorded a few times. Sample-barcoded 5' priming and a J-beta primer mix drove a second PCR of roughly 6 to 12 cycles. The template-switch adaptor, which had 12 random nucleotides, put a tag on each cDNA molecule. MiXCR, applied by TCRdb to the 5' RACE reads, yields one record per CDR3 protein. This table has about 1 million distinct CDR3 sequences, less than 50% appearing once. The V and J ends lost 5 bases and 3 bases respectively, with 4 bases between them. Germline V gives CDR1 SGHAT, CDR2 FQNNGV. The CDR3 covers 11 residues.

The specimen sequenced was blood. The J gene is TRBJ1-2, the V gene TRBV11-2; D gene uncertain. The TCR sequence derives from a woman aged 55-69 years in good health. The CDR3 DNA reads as TGTGCCAGCAGCACCGACTATGGCTACACCTTC. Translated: CASSTDYGYTF.